This TCR beta chain was sequenced in a study of identical twins. Overall study results and limits: Within beta out-of-frame sequences, the excess sharing observed between twins was weaker.

The V end lost 4 bases, the J end lost 1 base, and 13 bases lay between the germline ends. The CDR3 runs to 14 residues. CDR1 SQVTM and CDR2 ANQGSEA come from the germline V gene. From the 5' RACE reads, TCRdb called clonotypes with MiXCR, one entry per CDR3 protein. Of 420,000 or so distinct CDR3 sequences listed, around 20% are singletons. The table lists this clonotype with many counts. Its antigen is as yet unknown. This clonotype was obtained from a man aged 50-60 years in good health. Sequenced material: naive T cells sorted from blood. The chain uses TRBV29-1 and TRBJ1-1; tentative D call: TRBD1 (5 bases). The DNA for the CDR3 is TGCAGCGTTGGGGGGGGGGTCGAGAACACTGAAGCTTTCTTT. This codes for CSVGGGVENTEAFF.